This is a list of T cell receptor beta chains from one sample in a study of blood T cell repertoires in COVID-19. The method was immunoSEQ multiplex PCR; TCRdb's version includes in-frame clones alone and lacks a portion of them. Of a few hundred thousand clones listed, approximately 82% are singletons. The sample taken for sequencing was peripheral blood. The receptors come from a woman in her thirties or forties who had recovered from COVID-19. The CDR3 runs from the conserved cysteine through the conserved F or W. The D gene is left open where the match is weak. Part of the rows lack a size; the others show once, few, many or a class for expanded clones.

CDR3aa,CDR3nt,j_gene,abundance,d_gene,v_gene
CASSIRGGEAFF,TGTGCCAGTAGTATCAGAGGGGGTGAAGCTTTCTTT,TRBJ1-1,.,.,TRBV19
CASSQGGSYGYTF,TGTGCCAGTAGTCAGGGGGGCTCGTATGGCTACACCTTC,TRBJ1-2,.,TRBD1,TRBV19
CASSLDFGGRKLF,TGTGCCAGCAGCTTAGATTTCGGAGGGAGAAAACTCTTC,TRBJ2-7,.,.,TRBV7-2
CASSFRQAGVSEAFF,TGTGCCAGCAGCTTTCGTCAGGCGGGGGTCTCCGAAGCTTTCTTT,TRBJ1-1,few,.,TRBV7-9
CASSDGTVGANVLTF,TGTGCCAGCAGCGACGGGACAGTCGGGGCCAACGTCCTGACTTTC,TRBJ2-6,.,TRBD1,TRBV9
CAISPSDSYGYTF,TGTGCCATCAGTCCTTCGGACAGCTATGGCTACACCTTC,TRBJ1-2,.,.,TRBV10-3
CACTQGSTEAFF,TGTGCCTGCACTCAGGGTTCCACTGAAGCTTTCTTT,TRBJ1-1,.,.,TRBV30
CAWTRDSYEQYF,TGTGCCTGGACGAGGGACTCCTACGAGCAGTACTTC,TRBJ2-7,few,.,TRBV30
CASSEGVGKLFF,TGTGCCAGCTCTGAGGGGGTAGGGAAACTGTTTTTT,TRBJ1-4,.,.,TRBV25-1
CASSRTDRGRGKLFF,TGTGCCAGCAGCAGAACGGACAGGGGAAGAGGAAAACTGTTTTTT,TRBJ1-4,.,TRBD1,TRBV3-1/TRBV3-2
CASSDPRVTNEKLFF,TGTGCCAGCAGTGACCCGAGGGTGACTAATGAAAAACTGTTTTTT,TRBJ1-4,once,.,TRBV25-1
CASSLSPGVNTEAFF,TGCGCCAGCAGCCTATCCCCGGGAGTGAACACTGAAGCTTTCTTT,TRBJ1-1,.,.,TRBV5-1
CASSGAGGPEETQYF,TGTGCCAGCAGCGGGGCTGGTGGGCCTGAAGAGACCCAGTACTTC,TRBJ2-5,.,.,TRBV7-9
CASSANRGRETQYF,TGTGCCAGTAGTGCAAACAGGGGTCGGGAGACCCAGTACTTC,TRBJ2-5,.,TRBD1,TRBV19
CASSLSGGDSYEQYF,TGTGCCAGCAGCTTATCGGGCGGGGACTCCTACGAGCAGTACTTC,TRBJ2-7,once,.,TRBV7-3
CASTFRGGANVLTF,TGTGCCAGCACCTTCCGCGGTGGGGCCAACGTCCTGACTTTC,TRBJ2-6,.,.,TRBV27
CASSLLPSRQGRSYEQYF,TGTGCCAGCAGCCTCCTTCCCTCTCGACAGGGGCGCTCCTACGAGCAGTACTTC,TRBJ2-7,.,TRBD1,TRBV11-3
CAWGQGRGGGTQYF,TGTGCCTGGGGACAGGGTAGGGGGGGAGGTACGCAGTATTTT,TRBJ2-3,.,.,TRBV30
CASSLIGRGENTEAFF,TGTGCCAGCAGCTTAATCGGTCGGGGGGAGAACACTGAAGCTTTCTTT,TRBJ1-1,.,.,TRBV13
CASSPQGADEKLFF,TGTGCCAGCAGCCCCCAGGGGGCGGATGAAAAACTGTTTTTT,TRBJ1-4,.,TRBD1,TRBV7-2
CASSGQENTEAFF,TGTGCCAGCAGTGGACAAGAGAACACTGAAGCTTTCTTT,TRBJ1-1,.,.,TRBV2
CASSSTSGAAYEQYF,TGTGCCAGCAGCAGCACTAGCGGGGCCGCCTACGAGCAGTACTTC,TRBJ2-7,.,TRBD2,TRBV5-4
CASSPSASQETQYF,TGTGCCAGCAGTCCCTCCGCTAGCCAAGAGACCCAGTACTTC,TRBJ2-5,.,.,TRBV7-3
CASSGWGSTEAFF,TGTGCCAGCAGTGGATGGGGCAGCACTGAAGCTTTCTTT,TRBJ1-1,.,.,TRBV2
CAWSAEDRPHYEQYF,TGTGCCTGGAGTGCCGAGGACAGGCCTCACTACGAGCAGTACTTC,TRBJ2-7,.,TRBD1,TRBV30
CASSRVWGGNYEQYF,TGCGCCAGCAGCCGGGTCTGGGGCGGCAACTACGAGCAGTACTTC,TRBJ2-7,.,.,TRBV4-3
CASSAGPGQGNEQYF,TGTGCCAGCAGTGCCGGGCCGGGACAGGGGAACGAGCAGTACTTC,TRBJ2-7,.,TRBD1,TRBV2